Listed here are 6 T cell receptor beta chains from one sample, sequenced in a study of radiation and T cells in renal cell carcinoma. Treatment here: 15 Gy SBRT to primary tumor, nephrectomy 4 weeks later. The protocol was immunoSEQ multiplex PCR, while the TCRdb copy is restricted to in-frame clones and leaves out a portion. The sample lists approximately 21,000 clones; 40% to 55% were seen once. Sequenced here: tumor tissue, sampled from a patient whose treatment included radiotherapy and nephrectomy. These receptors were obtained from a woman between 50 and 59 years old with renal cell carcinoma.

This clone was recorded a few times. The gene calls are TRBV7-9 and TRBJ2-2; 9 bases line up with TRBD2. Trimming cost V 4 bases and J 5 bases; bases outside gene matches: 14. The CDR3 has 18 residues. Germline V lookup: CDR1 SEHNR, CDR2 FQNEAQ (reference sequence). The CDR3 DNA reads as TGTGCCAGCAGCTCCACAGGGCTAGCGGGAATTAGGACCGGGGAGCTGTTTTTT. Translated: CASSSTGLAGIRTGELFF.

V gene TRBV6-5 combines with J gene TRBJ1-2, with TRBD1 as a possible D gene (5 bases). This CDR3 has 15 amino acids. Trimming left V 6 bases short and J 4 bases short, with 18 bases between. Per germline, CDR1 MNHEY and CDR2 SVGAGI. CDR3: CASSRGTERPYGYTF. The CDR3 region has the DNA TGTGCCAGCAGCCGCGGGACTGAGCGCCCCTATGGCTACACCTTC.

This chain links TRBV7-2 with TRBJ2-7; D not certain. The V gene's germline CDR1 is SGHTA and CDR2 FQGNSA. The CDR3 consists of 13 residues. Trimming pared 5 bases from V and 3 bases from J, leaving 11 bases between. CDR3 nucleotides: TGTGCCAGCAGCCGGAATCCGGGCTACGAGCAGTACTTC. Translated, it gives CASSRNPGYEQYF.

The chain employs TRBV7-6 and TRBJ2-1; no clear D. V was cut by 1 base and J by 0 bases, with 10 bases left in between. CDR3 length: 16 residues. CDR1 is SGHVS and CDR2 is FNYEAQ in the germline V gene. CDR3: CASSLGGVSSYNEQFF. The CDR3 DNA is TGTGCCAGCAGCTTAGGCGGCGTTAGCTCCTACAATGAGCAGTTCTTC.

Here the CDR3 reads CASSLGAYGYTF. The CDR3 nucleotides read TGTGCCAGCAGCTTGGGCGCCTATGGCTACACCTTC. This chain uses TRBV11-3 with TRBJ1-2; D ambiguous. The CDR3 extends over 12 amino acids. V was shortened by 3 bases and J by 4 bases, with 6 bases between the two germline ends. CDR1 and CDR2 (germline): SGHNT, YENEEA.

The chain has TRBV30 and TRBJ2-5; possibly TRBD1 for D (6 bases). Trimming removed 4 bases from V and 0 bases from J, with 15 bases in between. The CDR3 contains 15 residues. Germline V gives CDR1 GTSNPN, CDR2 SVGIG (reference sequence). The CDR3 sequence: CAWTKTGQYQETQYF. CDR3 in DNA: TGTGCCTGGACCAAGACGGGACAATACCAAGAGACCCAGTACTTC.